This entry describes one T cell receptor (beta chain). Antigen: not known. These data come from a study of T cells and Merkel cell carcinoma outcomes. Findings and limits, study-wide: In Merkel cell carcinoma, repertoire and T-cell density reportedly predicted outcomes.

With 1 base removed from V and 5 bases from J, the gap between germline ends came to 8 bases. The germline CDR1 and CDR2 sequences are MGHDK and SYGVNS. This CDR3 has 13 residues. Sequenced by immunoSEQ multiplex PCR; TCRdb stores in-frame clones only, minus some. This table holds 900 or so clones, 80% to 95% found once. The chain joins TRBV25-1 to TRBJ2-5; no reliable D call. This TCR was sampled from a human donor with Merkel cell carcinoma. Sequenced material: tumor tissue from Merkel cell carcinoma. CDR3 nucleotides: TGTGCCAGCAGTGAATTCATCCAGGAGACCCAGTACTTC. This sequence encodes CASSEFIQETQYF.